The rows below give T cell receptor beta chains drawn from one sample of a study of T-cell memory formation after mild COVID-19. TCRdb reprocessed the 5' RACE reads via MiXCR and lists one record per CDR3 protein. In the table there are about 160,000 distinct CDR3 sequences, 25% to 40% of which are singletons. Material for sequencing was PBMCs or a T cell subset sorted from them (not recorded which). The receptor set was obtained from an adult woman who had mild COVID-19 (a few samples of this study predate the infection). Cell type and time point are not known. Each CDR3 is given with its conserved first and last residue. A D gene is named only where the DNA matches it firmly. The size of a clone is reported for some rows only, either as once, few or many, or as a class for expanded clones.

v_gene	abundance	d_gene	j_gene	CDR3aa	CDR3nt
TRBV9	few	TRBD2	TRBJ2-7	CASSVVSGPSYEQYF	TGTGCCAGCAGCGTAGTTAGCGGGCCGTCCTACGAGCAGTACTTC
TRBV14	.	.	TRBJ2-5	CASSQARFGSETQYF	TGTGCCAGCAGCCAGGCTCGGTTTGGGAGCGAGACCCAGTACTTC
TRBV7-9	.	TRBD2	TRBJ2-7	CASSFSGTSDEQYF	TGTGCCAGCAGCTTCTCCGGGACTAGCGACGAGCAGTACTTC
TRBV24-1	few	.	TRBJ2-1	CATSLLNEQFF	TGTGCCACCAGCCTTTTGAATGAGCAGTTCTTC
TRBV12-3/TRBV12-4	.	.	TRBJ1-2	CASSLSFRTANYGYTF	TGTGCCAGCAGTCTCTCATTCCGGACAGCTAACTATGGCTACACCTTC
TRBV5-6	.	.	TRBJ2-4	CASSPDRVSPLHF	TGTGCCAGCAGCCCAGACAGAGTTTCACCCCTCCACTTC
TRBV7-8	few	.	TRBJ2-7	CASSFSPNAYEQYF	TGTGCCAGCAGCTTTAGCCCAAATGCCTACGAGCAGTACTTC
TRBV21-1	few	.	TRBJ1-2	CASSKARAGTKLNGYTF	TGTGCCAGCAGCAAAGCGAGGGCGGGTACTAAGCTGAATGGCTACACCTTC
TRBV24-1	.	.	TRBJ2-3	CATSDPPTDTQYF	TGTGCCACCAGTGATCCACCTACAGATACGCAGTATTTT
TRBV6-5	.	.	TRBJ2-7	CASRQGLSYEQYF	TGTGCCAGCAGGCAGGGTCTTTCCTACGAGCAGTACTTC
TRBV2	once	.	TRBJ2-5	CASRAGQGTQETQYF	TGTGCCAGCAGAGCGGGACAAGGAACACAAGAGACCCAGTACTTC
TRBV27	.	.	TRBJ2-7	CASSRSVSYEQYF	TGTGCCAGCAGTCGATCGGTTAGTTACGAGCAGTACTTC
TRBV4-2	.	.	TRBJ2-7	CASSQGPRGVNEQYF	TGTGCCAGCAGCCAGGGCCCTCGAGGAGTTAACGAGCAGTACTTC
TRBV29-1	few	TRBD2	TRBJ2-1	CSVEQGWRGDYNEQFF	TGCAGCGTTGAACAGGGGTGGCGGGGGGACTACAATGAGCAGTTCTTC
TRBV7-9	few	.	TRBJ2-1	CASSLFVGDEQFF	TGTGCCAGCAGCTTATTTGTGGGGGATGAGCAGTTCTTC
TRBV5-5	few	.	TRBJ2-3	CASSLKQPTIDTQYF	TGTGCCAGCAGCCTGAAGCAGCCTACCATCGATACGCAGTATTTT
TRBV3-1	.	.	TRBJ2-1	CASSQGGGGAYNEQFF	TGTGCCAGCAGCCAAGGTGGTGGGGGAGCCTACAATGAGCAGTTCTTC
TRBV18	.	.	TRBJ1-2	CASSPREAGANYGYTF	TGTGCCAGCTCACCACGGGAGGCGGGGGCTAACTATGGCTACACCTTC
TRBV7-8	few	.	TRBJ2-1	CASSRSGISSYNEQFF	TGTGCCAGCAGCCGTTCCGGGATATCCTCCTACAATGAGCAGTTCTTC
TRBV12-3/TRBV12-4	.	.	TRBJ2-5	CASSPGGWGRQETQYF	TGTGCCAGCAGTCCCGGCGGTTGGGGGCGCCAAGAGACCCAGTACTTC
TRBV29-1	few	TRBD2	TRBJ2-1	CSAGLAGYEQFF	TGCAGCGCGGGACTAGCGGGGTATGAGCAGTTCTTC
TRBV5-1	few	TRBD1	TRBJ2-7	CASSLDREGYEQYF	TGCGCCAGCAGCCTGGACAGGGAAGGCTACGAGCAGTACTTC
TRBV5-4	.	.	TRBJ2-5	CATLSGGHVETQYF	TGTGCCACTCTGTCCGGTGGCCACGTGGAGACCCAGTACTTC
TRBV20-1	few	TRBD1	TRBJ1-4	CSARDLQDRTEKLFF	TGCAGTGCTAGAGATTTACAGGACAGGACAGAAAAACTGTTTTTT
TRBV4-1	.	.	TRBJ1-1	CASSQDKRVGGNTEAFF	TGCGCCAGCAGCCAAGATAAGAGGGTTGGTGGGAACACTGAAGCTTTCTTT
TRBV7-6	.	TRBD2	TRBJ2-1	CASSSGLAGGGNEQFF	TGTGCCAGCAGCTCCGGACTAGCGGGAGGGGGCAATGAGCAGTTCTTC
TRBV9	few	.	TRBJ2-1	CASSVKVGGVHEQFF	TGTGCCAGCAGCGTAAAAGTAGGGGGGGTCCATGAGCAGTTCTTC
TRBV7-2	few	.	TRBJ2-1	CASSMRQELGDEFF	TGTGCCAGCAGCATGAGACAGGAGCTGGGCGACGAGTTCTTC
TRBV6-5	few	.	TRBJ2-1	CASSYSWAGDEQFF	TGTGCCAGCAGTTACTCTTGGGCAGGCGATGAGCAGTTCTTC
TRBV9	.	TRBD2	TRBJ2-7	CASSVTSGALYEQYF	TGTGCCAGCAGCGTGACTAGCGGGGCCCTCTACGAGCAGTACTTC
TRBV30	.	.	TRBJ2-6	CACGQPGANVLTF	TGTGCCTGCGGACAGCCTGGGGCCAACGTCCTGACTTTC
TRBV12-3/TRBV12-4	few	.	TRBJ2-5	CASSLKGAQETQYF	TGTGCCAGCAGTTTAAAAGGCGCCCAAGAGACCCAGTACTTC
TRBV6-5	.	.	TRBJ2-1	CASSQPGPYNEQFF	TGTGCCAGCAGTCAACCAGGCCCCTACAATGAGCAGTTCTTC
TRBV24-1	.	.	TRBJ2-7	CATSERGLYEQYF	TGTGCCACCAGTGAGAGGGGCCTCTACGAGCAGTACTTC
TRBV3-1	.	.	TRBJ1-1	CASSQGWGGTEAFF	TGTGCCAGCAGCCAAGGATGGGGCGGCACTGAAGCTTTCTTT
TRBV2	few	.	TRBJ1-1	CASSVAAGRTEAFF	TGTGCCAGCAGTGTAGCTGCAGGGAGGACTGAAGCTTTCTTT
TRBV2	few	.	TRBJ1-2	CASVALGRAGYYTF	TGTGCCAGCGTGGCCCTCGGGAGGGCAGGATACTACACCTTC
TRBV5-6	once	TRBD2	TRBJ2-5	CASSADRRVAGVETQYF	TGTGCCAGCAGCGCCGACCGCCGAGTAGCGGGGGTGGAGACCCAGTACTTC
TRBV7-8	.	TRBD1	TRBJ1-5	CASSLGQGVHQPQHF	TGTGCCAGCAGCTTGGGACAGGGGGTGCATCAGCCCCAGCATTTT
TRBV7-2	.	.	TRBJ1-5	CASSLGPLQPQHF	TGTGCCAGCAGCTTAGGGCCGCTCCAGCCCCAGCATTTT
TRBV30	few	TRBD2	TRBJ2-3	CAGRLAATSTDTQYF	TGTGCCGGGCGACTAGCGGCGACTAGCACAGATACGCAGTATTTT
TRBV6-5	many	.	TRBJ1-1	CASNEVRTNTEAFF	TGTGCCAGCAACGAAGTTAGGACGAACACTGAAGCTTTCTTT
TRBV5-6	.	.	TRBJ2-7	CASSFGRVTSYEQYF	TGTGCCAGCAGCTTCGGCCGGGTTACCTCCTACGAGCAGTACTTC
TRBV7-6	.	TRBD1	TRBJ2-5	CASSLTTGGQETQYF	TGTGCCAGCAGCTTAACAACAGGGGGTCAAGAGACCCAGTACTTC
TRBV5-4	.	.	TRBJ2-3	CASSPSSSVRDTQYF	TGTGCCAGCAGCCCGAGTAGTTCGGTTAGGGATACGCAGTATTTT
TRBV5-1	few	.	TRBJ2-1	CASRMGYNEQFF	TGCGCCAGCAGGATGGGTTACAATGAGCAGTTCTTC
TRBV4-2	few	TRBD2	TRBJ2-7	CASSLLLPGTSRHEQYF	TGTGCCAGCAGCCTCCTGCTTCCCGGGACTAGCCGCCACGAGCAGTACTTC
TRBV7-6	few	.	TRBJ2-5	CASGRTRQETQYF	TGTGCCAGCGGCAGGACGCGTCAAGAGACCCAGTACTTC
TRBV6-4	.	.	TRBJ1-1	CASSEGTSGGMNTEAFF	TGTGCCAGCAGTGAGGGCACCAGTGGGGGGATGAACACTGAAGCTTTCTTT
TRBV7-2	few	TRBD2	TRBJ2-1	CASRLLAGGLDFHEQFF	TGTGCCAGCAGACTACTAGCGGGGGGGCTCGATTTCCATGAGCAGTTCTTC
TRBV7-2	.	.	TRBJ1-1	CASSSARGITEAFF	TGTGCCAGCAGCTCAGCGCGGGGGATCACTGAAGCTTTCTTT
TRBV15	few	.	TRBJ2-5	CATSTRGGVETQYF	TGTGCCACCAGCACCCGTGGCGGAGTAGAGACCCAGTACTTC
TRBV20-1	.	.	TRBJ2-6	CSAFSSGANVLTF	TGCAGTGCTTTCAGCTCTGGGGCCAACGTCCTGACTTTC
TRBV5-6	.	TRBD1	TRBJ1-2	CASSLVGTGSYGYTF	TGTGCCAGCAGCTTGGTAGGGACAGGGTCCTATGGCTACACCTTC
TRBV20-1	.	.	TRBJ1-2	CSAMWAYGYTF	TGCAGTGCTATGTGGGCCTATGGCTACACCTTC
TRBV7-2	few	.	TRBJ2-1	CASSLLGRGGDEQFF	TGTGCCAGCAGCTTACTGGGCAGGGGAGGGGATGAGCAGTTCTTC
TRBV5-1	.	TRBD1	TRBJ2-7	CASTLTGSVREQYF	TGCGCCAGCACCCTGACAGGGTCTGTCCGCGAGCAGTACTTC